What follows are 16 T cell receptor beta chains derived from one specimen sequenced in a study of T cell repertoires in cytomegalovirus infection. TCRdb fed the reads into MiXCR, producing one record per CDR3 protein. The table records 85,000 to 120,000 distinct CDR3 sequences, more than 15% of them present only once. Source material: PBMCs. These receptors came from a human donor in good health (CMV status not recorded). Some clones in this sample may be carry-over from other donors' samples.

This clonotype was counted at least ten times. V usage is TRBV7-2 and J usage is TRBJ2-1; D is uncertain. V lost 6 bases to trimming and J lost 8 bases, with 11 bases between them. This CDR3 spans 12 amino acids. CDR1 and CDR2 from the germline V gene are SGHTA and FQGNSA. The CDR3 here is CASSHSFHEQFF. CDR3 DNA sequence: TGTGCCAGCAGTCACTCTTTCCATGAGCAGTTCTTC.

Points on this clonotype: A read error may account for a junction end that differs from germline. This chain joins TRBV2 and TRBJ1-1; D might be TRBD1 (6 bases). The germline V gene encodes CDR1 SNHLY and CDR2 FYNNEI. The CDR3 runs 11 residues. The CDR3 sequence is CASREQGRAYF. DNA of the CDR3: TGTGCCAGCAGGGAGCAGGGGAGAGCTTACTTT.

The table lists this clonotype with a few counts. The chain joins TRBV14 to TRBJ2-7; 11 positions agree with TRBD1. J lost 0 bases, V lost 4 bases, and 2 bases had no gene match. There are 15 residues in the CDR3. The V gene's germline CDR1 is SGHDN and CDR2 FVKESK. CDR3 loop: CASSLGQGASYEQYF. The CDR3 DNA reads as TGTGCCAGCAGCCTCGGACAGGGGGCCTCCTACGAGCAGTACTTC.

The chain has TRBV2 and TRBJ2-7; 11 nucleotides agree with TRBD1. Germline V gene lookup returns CDR1 SNHLY and CDR2 FYNNEI. CDR3 size: 12 residues. V lost 7 bases, J lost 6 bases, and 2 bases stayed unmatched. CDR3 coding DNA: TGTGCCAGCAAGGGACAGGGGGGCGAGCAGTACTTC. This encodes CASKGQGGEQYF.

The V call is TRBV11-3, the J call TRBJ1-2, with 9 bases matching TRBD1. Unmatched junction bases numbered 5, after V lost 8 bases and J lost 7 bases. This CDR3 spans 12 amino acids. CDR1 and CDR2 from the germline V gene are SGHNT and YENEEA. The DNA of the CDR3 is TGTGCCAGCCCCGGGACAGGGATTGGCTACACCTTC. Its translation is CASPGTGIGYTF. The full variable domain, in which reference TRBV11-3 and TRBJ1-2 provide the parts outside the CDR3, is EAGVVQSPRYKIIEKKQPVAFWCNPISGHNTLYWYLQNLGQGPELLIRYENEEAVDDSQLPKDRFSAERLKGVDSTLKIQPAELGDSAVYLCASPGTGIGYTFGSGTRLTVV.

This clonotype has ten or more counts. The chain combines TRBV10-3 with TRBJ1-2, with no clear D. V shed 3 bases and J shed 8 bases, with 13 bases lying between them. The CDR3 contains 13 residues. Germline values: CDR1 ENHRY, CDR2 SYGVKD. DNA of the CDR3: TGTGCCATCAGTGATTCTGAGGCGGACGGCTACACCTTC. Its translation: CAISDSEADGYTF.

In its sample, this clonotype was seen many times. The chain employs TRBV7-9 and TRBJ1-1, with no clear D. In germline, CDR1 is SEHNR, CDR2 FQNEAQ (reference sequence). Trimming stripped 4 bases from V and 6 bases from J, with 9 bases between. The CDR3 runs 12 residues. CDR3 DNA sequence: TGTGCCAGCAGCTCTCAAAACCCTGAAGCTTTCTTT. Translating gives CASSSQNPEAFF.

J is TRBJ1-1 and V is TRBV20-1; 9 positions match TRBD1. Germline CDR1 is DFQATT and CDR2 is SNEGSKA (reference sequence). The J segment lost 4 bases and the V segment lost 3 bases, leaving 6 bases of the junction unmatched. This CDR3 is 14 amino acids long. The CDR3 protein is CSARNRGRITEAFF. The CDR3 DNA reads TGCAGTGCTAGGAACAGGGGGCGCATCACTGAAGCTTTCTTT.

This clonotype was detected a few times. V and J are TRBV2 and TRBJ1-1; no definite D call. The V gene lost 2 bases and the J gene lost 4 bases, with 11 bases spanning the gap. This CDR3 has 14 residues. Germline assignment: CDR1 SNHLY and CDR2 FYNNEI. DNA of the CDR3: TGTGCCAGCAGTGAAAACAGTCAGAGCACTGAAGCTTTCTTT. Protein product: CASSENSQSTEAFF.

The sample holds one count of this clonotype. J is TRBJ2-5 and V is TRBV20-1; no clear D gene. From germline, CDR1 is DFQATT and CDR2 SNEGSKA (reference sequence). V was pared by 2 bases and J by 5 bases, with 15 bases between. The CDR3 is 14 amino acids. DNA of the CDR3: TGCAGTGCTAGATCGCAGGTTCTCGGGGAGACCCAGTACTTC. Translating it yields CSARSQVLGETQYF.

The table lists this clonotype with a few counts. This rearrangement joins TRBV7-9 to TRBJ1-2; no clear D. Germline V gene lookup returns CDR1 SEHNR and CDR2 FQNEAQ (reference sequence). The CDR3 loop spans 12 amino acids. V lost 0 bases to trimming and J lost 5 bases, with 4 bases between them. The CDR3: CASSLAVYGYTF. CDR3 bases: TGTGCCAGCAGCTTAGCGGTTTATGGCTACACCTTC.

The chain combines TRBV2 with TRBJ1-1; D gene ambiguous. Trimming shortened V by 4 bases and J by 0 bases, and 6 bases separated the two germline ends. In germline, CDR1 is SNHLY, CDR2 FYNNEI. The CDR3 covers 13 residues. Here the CDR3 DNA reads TGTGCCAGCAGTGTGGGGATGAACACTGAAGCTTTCTTT. It yields the protein CASSVGMNTEAFF.

This clonotype occurred many times. The chain joins TRBV4-1 to TRBJ1-1; no reliable D call. Germline CDR1 reads MGHRA; CDR2 reads YSYEKL. Trimming stripped 0 bases from V and 0 bases from J, with 11 bases between. There are 16 residues in the CDR3. This chain's CDR3 is CASSQEVHRLNTEAFF. For the CDR3, the DNA is TGCGCCAGCAGCCAAGAGGTCCACAGATTGAACACTGAAGCTTTCTTT.

The table lists this clonotype with many counts. V usage is TRBV7-8 and J usage is TRBJ2-3; a weak D match, TRBD2 (5 bases). This CDR3 contains 18 residues. V lost 0 bases and J 0 bases, leaving 16 bases between the germline ends. Germline CDR1 and CDR2: SGHVS and FQNEAQ. The CDR3 DNA sequence: TGTGCCAGCAGCTTAGCGTTTGCGGGCCCGTCAAGCACAGATACGCAGTATTTT. It encodes CASSLAFAGPSSTDTQYF. Filled out from reference TRBV7-8 and TRBJ2-3, the complete variable domain reads GAGVSQSPRYKVAKRGQDVALRCDPISGHVSLFWYQQALGQGPEFLTYFQNEAQLDKSGLPSDRFFAERPEGSVSTLKIQRTQQEDSAVYLCASSLAFAGPSSTDTQYFGPGTRLTVL.

V is TRBV29-1 and J is TRBJ1-2; tentative D call: TRBD1 (5 bases). This CDR3 has 14 residues. V lost 4 bases to trimming and J lost 4 bases, with 16 bases between them. Germline V gene lookup returns CDR1 SQVTM and CDR2 ANQGSEA. The CDR3 protein is CSVGASGSFYGYTF. CDR3 sequence (DNA): TGCAGCGTTGGAGCCTCAGGGAGCTTCTATGGCTACACCTTC.

The table lists this clonotype with many counts. CDR3 nucleotides: TGTGCCAGCAGCGACCGTTCTCGCAAAGAAGAGACCCAGTACTTC. Translating it yields CASSDRSRKEETQYF. The chain is built from TRBV7-2 and TRBJ2-5; D gene uncertain. Trimming shortened V by 5 bases and J by 3 bases, and 16 bases separated the two germline ends. The CDR3 totals 15 residues. CDR1 SGHTA and CDR2 FQGNSA come from the germline V gene. Full variable domain (missing parts from reference TRBV7-2 and TRBJ2-5): GAGVSQSPSNKVTEKGKDVELRCDPISGHTALYWYRQSLGQGLEFLIYFQGNSAPDKSGLPSDRFSAERTGGSVSTLTIQRTQQEDSAVYLCASSDRSRKEETQYFGPGTRLLVL.